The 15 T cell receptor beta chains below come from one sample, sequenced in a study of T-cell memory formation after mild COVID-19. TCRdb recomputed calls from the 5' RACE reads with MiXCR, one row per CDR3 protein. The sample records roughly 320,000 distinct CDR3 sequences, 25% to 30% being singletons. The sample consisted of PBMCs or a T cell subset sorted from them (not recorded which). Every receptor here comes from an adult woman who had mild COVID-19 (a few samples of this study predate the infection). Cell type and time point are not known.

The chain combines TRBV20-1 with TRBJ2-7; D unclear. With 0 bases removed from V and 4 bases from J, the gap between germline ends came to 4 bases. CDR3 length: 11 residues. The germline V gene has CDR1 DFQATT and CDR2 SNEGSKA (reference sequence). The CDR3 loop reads CSARETYEQYF. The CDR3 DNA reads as TGCAGTGCTAGAGAGACGTACGAGCAGTACTTC.

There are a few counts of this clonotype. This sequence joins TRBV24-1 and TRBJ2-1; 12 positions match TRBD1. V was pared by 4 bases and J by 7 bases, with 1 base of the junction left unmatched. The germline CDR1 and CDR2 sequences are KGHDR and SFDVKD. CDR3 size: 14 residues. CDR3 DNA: TGTGCCACCAGTGAGGGACAGGGGGCTAATGAGCAGTTCTTC. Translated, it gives CATSEGQGANEQFF.

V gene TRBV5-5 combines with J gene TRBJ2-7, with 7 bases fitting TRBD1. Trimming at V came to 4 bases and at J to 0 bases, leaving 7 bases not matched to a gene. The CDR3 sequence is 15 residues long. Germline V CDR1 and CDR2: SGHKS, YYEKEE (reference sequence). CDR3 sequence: CASSMTGSLSYEQYF. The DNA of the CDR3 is TGTGCCAGCAGCATGACAGGGTCCCTCTCCTACGAGCAGTACTTC.

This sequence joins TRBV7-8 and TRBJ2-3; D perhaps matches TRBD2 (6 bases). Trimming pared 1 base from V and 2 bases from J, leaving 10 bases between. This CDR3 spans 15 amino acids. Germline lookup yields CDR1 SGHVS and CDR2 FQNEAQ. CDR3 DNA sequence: TGTGCCAGCAGCTTAGGGCGGGGTTACACAGATACGCAGTATTTT. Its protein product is CASSLGRGYTDTQYF.

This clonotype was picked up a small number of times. CDR3 in amino acids: CASSLALAGGYNEQFF. In DNA, the CDR3 is TGCGCCAGCAGCTTGGCCCTAGCGGGGGGCTACAATGAGCAGTTCTTC. The chain has TRBV5-1 and TRBJ2-1; 11 bases are a match to TRBD2. This CDR3 comprises 16 residues. V trimming: 0 bases; J trimming: 3 bases; junction bases outside the gene matches: 2. Germline V gene lookup returns CDR1 SGHRS and CDR2 YFSETQ.

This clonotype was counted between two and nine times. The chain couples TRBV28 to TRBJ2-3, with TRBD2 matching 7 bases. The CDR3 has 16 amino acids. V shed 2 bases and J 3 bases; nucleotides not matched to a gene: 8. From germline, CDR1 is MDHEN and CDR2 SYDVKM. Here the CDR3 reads CASSLEAGEVTDTQYF. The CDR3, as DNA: TGTGCCAGCAGTTTAGAGGCGGGAGAGGTAACAGATACGCAGTATTTT. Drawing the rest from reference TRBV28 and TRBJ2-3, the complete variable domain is DVKVTQSSRYLVKRTGEKVFLECVQDMDHENMFWYRQDPGLGLRLIYFSYDVKMKEKGDIPEGYSVSREKKERFSLILESASTNQTSMYLCASSLEAGEVTDTQYFGPGTRLTVL.

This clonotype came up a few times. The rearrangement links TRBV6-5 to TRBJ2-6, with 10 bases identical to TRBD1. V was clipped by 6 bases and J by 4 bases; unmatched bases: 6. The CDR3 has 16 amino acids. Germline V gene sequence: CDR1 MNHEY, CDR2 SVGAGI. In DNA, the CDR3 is TGTGCCAGCAGGACAGGGGGCGCATCGGGGGCCAACGTCCTGACTTTC. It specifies CASRTGGASGANVLTF.

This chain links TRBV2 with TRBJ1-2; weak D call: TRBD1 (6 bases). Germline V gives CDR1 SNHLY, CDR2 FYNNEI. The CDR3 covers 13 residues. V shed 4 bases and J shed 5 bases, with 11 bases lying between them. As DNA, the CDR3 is TGTGCCAGCAGTGGGACAGCAAGATATGGCTACACCTTC. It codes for CASSGTARYGYTF.

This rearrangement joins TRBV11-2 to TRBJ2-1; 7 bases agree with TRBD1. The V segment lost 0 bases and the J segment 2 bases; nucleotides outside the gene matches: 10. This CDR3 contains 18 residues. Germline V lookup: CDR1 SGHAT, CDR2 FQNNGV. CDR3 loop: CASSLDFKLTGTYNEQFF. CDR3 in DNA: TGTGCCAGCAGCTTAGATTTTAAGTTGACAGGGACCTACAATGAGCAGTTCTTC.

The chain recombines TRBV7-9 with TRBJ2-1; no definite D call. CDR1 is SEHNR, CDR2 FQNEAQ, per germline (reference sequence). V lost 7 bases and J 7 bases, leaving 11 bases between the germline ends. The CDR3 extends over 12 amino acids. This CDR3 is CASTADLNEQFF. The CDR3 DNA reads TGTGCCAGCACCGCAGACCTGAATGAGCAGTTCTTC.

CDR3: CSAPDRVTEAFF. Here the CDR3 DNA reads TGCAGTGCTCCAGACAGGGTCACTGAAGCTTTCTTT. V is TRBV20-1 and J is TRBJ1-1, with TRBD1 matching over 7 bases. Germline CDR1 and CDR2: DFQATT and SNEGSKA (reference sequence). The CDR3 is made up of 12 amino acids. V dropped 5 bases and J dropped 4; count of bases not matched to a gene: 4.

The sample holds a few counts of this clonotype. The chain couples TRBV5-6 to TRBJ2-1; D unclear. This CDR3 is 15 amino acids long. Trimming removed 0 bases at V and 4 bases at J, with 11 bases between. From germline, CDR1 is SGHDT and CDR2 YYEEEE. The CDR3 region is CASSLGRNVYNEQFF. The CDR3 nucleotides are TGTGCCAGCAGCTTGGGGCGGAACGTTTACAATGAGCAGTTCTTC.

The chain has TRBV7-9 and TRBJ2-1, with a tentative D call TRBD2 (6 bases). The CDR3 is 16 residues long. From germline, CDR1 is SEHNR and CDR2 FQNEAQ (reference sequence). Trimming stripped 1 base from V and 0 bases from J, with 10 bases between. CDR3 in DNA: TGTGCCAGCAGCTTAGACAAGCGGGTCTCCTACAATGAGCAGTTCTTC. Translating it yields CASSLDKRVSYNEQFF. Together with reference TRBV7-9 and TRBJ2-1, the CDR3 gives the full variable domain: DTGVSQNPRHKITKRGQNVTFRCDPISEHNRLYWYRQTLGQGPEFLTYFQNEAQLEKSRLLSDRFSAERPKGSFSTLEIQRTEQGDSAMYLCASSLDKRVSYNEQFFGPGTRLTVL.

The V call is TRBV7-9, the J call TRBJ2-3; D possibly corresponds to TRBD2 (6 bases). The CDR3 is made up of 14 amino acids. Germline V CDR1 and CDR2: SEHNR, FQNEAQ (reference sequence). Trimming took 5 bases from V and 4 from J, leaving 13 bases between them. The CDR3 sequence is CASSPVASADTQYF. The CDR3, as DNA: TGTGCCAGCAGCCCCGTGGCTAGCGCAGATACGCAGTATTTT.

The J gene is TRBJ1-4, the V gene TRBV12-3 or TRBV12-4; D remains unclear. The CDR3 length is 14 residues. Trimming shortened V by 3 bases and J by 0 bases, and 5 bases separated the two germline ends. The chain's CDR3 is CASSFWATNEKLFF. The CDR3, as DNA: TGTGCCAGCAGTTTTTGGGCAACTAATGAAAAACTGTTTTTT.